Listed below are T cell receptor beta chains from one sample, sequenced in a study of T cells in Graves' hyperthyroidism and ophthalmopathy. TCRdb itself ran the multiplex PCR reads through MiXCR, one entry per CDR3 protein. The table lists over 350,000 distinct CDR3 sequences, about 14% of them singletons. Material: blood. The source of these receptors is a man between 18 and 29 years old with Graves' ophthalmopathy. Each CDR3 is given with its conserved first and last residue. The order of the fields is D gene, clone size, J gene, V gene, CDR3 protein, CDR3 DNA. D genes are given only for firm matches. Only part of the rows carry a size: once, few, many, or a class if the clone is expanded.

>TRBD2|many|TRBJ2-3|TRBV11-2
CASSLAGVPDTQYF
TGTGCCAGCAGTTTAGCGGGAGTACCTGATACGCAGTATTTT
>.|.|TRBJ2-4|TRBV13
CASSGGVSPKNIQYF
TGTGCCAGCAGCGGAGGGGTTTCCCCCAAAAACATTCAGTACTTC
>TRBD1|.|TRBJ2-7|TRBV3-1
CASSLIGQGGGQYF
TGTGCCAGCAGCCTTATTGGACAGGGGGGTGGGCAGTACTTC
>TRBD1|.|TRBJ1-1|TRBV7-9
CASSSDRGKAFF
TGTGCCAGCAGCTCGGACAGGGGTAAAGCTTTCTTT
>TRBD2|many|TRBJ2-3|TRBV5-1
CASRRLAGADTQYF
TGCGCCAGCCGAAGACTAGCGGGGGCGGATACGCAGTATTTT
>.|.|TRBJ2-1|TRBV4-1
CASSQTPTQPANEQFF
TGCGCCAGCAGCCAGACCCCCACGCAGCCGGCTAATGAGCAGTTCTTC
>.|many|TRBJ2-2|TRBV6-4
CASSDQSKGSGELFF
TGTGCCAGCAGTGACCAAAGCAAGGGATCCGGGGAGCTGTTTTTT
>TRBD1|.|TRBJ1-4|TRBV18
CASSAQGTNEKLFF
TGTGCCAGCTCAGCACAGGGGACTAATGAAAAACTGTTTTTT
>TRBD1|few|TRBJ1-5|TRBV19
CASSHRGEYSNQPQHF
TGTGCCAGTAGTCACAGGGGGGAATATAGCAATCAGCCCCAGCATTTT
>.|.|TRBJ2-1|TRBV10-3
CAISESSVGSRVNYNEQFF
TGTGCCATCAGTGAGTCCTCGGTCGGGAGCAGGGTTAACTACAATGAGCAGTTCTTC
>TRBD2|.|TRBJ2-1|TRBV11-2
CASSPSSGGNEQFF
TGTGCCAGCAGCCCGAGTAGCGGGGGCAATGAGCAGTTCTTC
>TRBD1|.|TRBJ2-5|TRBV24-1
CATRTGGEETQYF
TGTGCCACTAGGACAGGGGGCGAAGAGACCCAGTACTTC
>.|many|TRBJ1-2|TRBV3-1
CASSQDLVGVYGYTF
TGTGCCAGCAGCCAAGATCTGGTTGGGGTCTATGGCTACACCTTC
>.|few|TRBJ2-7|TRBV14
CASSHQFHEQYF
TGTGCCAGCAGCCACCAGTTCCACGAGCAGTACTTC
>TRBD2|.|TRBJ2-5|TRBV20-1
CSARRGTSGGQETQYF
TGCAGTGCTAGACGGGGGACTAGCGGGGGGCAAGAGACCCAGTACTTC
>.|many|TRBJ2-5|TRBV12-5
CASGLVEVGTWQETQYF
TGTGCTAGTGGTTTGGTAGAAGTAGGGACTTGGCAAGAGACCCAGTACTTC
>.|few|TRBJ1-2|TRBV4-1
CASSQRGGYGYTF
TGCGCCAGCAGCCAGAGGGGAGGGTACGGCTACACCTTC
>.|many|TRBJ1-2|TRBV2
CASSQGSAANYGYTF
TGTGCCAGCTCCCAAGGCAGCGCCGCTAACTATGGCTACACCTTC
>TRBD1|many|TRBJ1-1|TRBV20-1
CSARALRQGMNTEAFF
TGCAGTGCTAGAGCTCTCCGACAGGGGATGAACACTGAAGCTTTCTTT
>TRBD1|few|TRBJ2-2|TRBV10-1
CASSSGQGLNTGELFF
TGCGCCAGCAGTTCAGGACAGGGACTGAACACCGGGGAGCTGTTTTTT
>.|.|TRBJ1-2|TRBV20-1
CSARDRGTFLNYGYTF
TGCAGTGCTAGAGATAGGGGCACTTTTTTAAACTATGGCTACACCTTC
>TRBD2|many|TRBJ2-7|TRBV29-1
CSVYSGKQYF
TGCAGCGTGTACAGCGGGAAGCAGTACTTC
>TRBD2|many|TRBJ2-5|TRBV7-9
CASSLVLAGGGETQYF
TGTGCCAGCAGCTTAGTTTTAGCGGGGGGCGGAGAGACCCAGTACTTC
>.|many|TRBJ1-2|TRBV2
CASGLGGNGFGYTF
TGTGCCAGTGGGCTGGGGGGGAATGGTTTTGGCTACACCTTC
>TRBD1|few|TRBJ2-2|TRBV27
CASSPTGTARTGELFF
TGTGCCAGCAGTCCTACCGGGACAGCACGAACCGGGGAGCTGTTTTTT
>.|.|TRBJ2-1|TRBV14
CASSQVGGGTGYNEQFF
TGTGCCAGCAGCCAAGTCGGGGGCGGAACGGGATACAATGAGCAGTTCTTC
>.|many|TRBJ1-5|TRBV15
CATSRDGTSPQHF
TGTGCCACCAGCAGAGATGGTACTTCGCCCCAGCATTTT
>.|few|TRBJ2-5|TRBV10-1
CASSDFPQETQYF
TGCGCCAGCAGTGACTTCCCTCAGGAGACCCAGTACTTC
>.|many|TRBJ1-5|TRBV3-1
CASSQDHTGNQPQHF
TGTGCCAGCAGCCAAGATCATACAGGGAATCAGCCCCAGCATTTT
>.|many|TRBJ1-5|TRBV12-3/TRBV12-4
CASTKWTATNQPQHF
TGTGCCAGCACAAAGTGGACGGCGACTAATCAGCCCCAGCATTTT
>.|.|TRBJ2-3|TRBV24-1
CATGGGGAGADTQYF
TGTGCCACCGGAGGAGGGGGGGCCGGGGCAGATACGCAGTATTTT
>.|many|TRBJ2-5|TRBV24-1
CATSDTYRDQETQYF
TGTGCCACCAGTGATACCTACAGGGACCAAGAGACCCAGTACTTC
>.|many|TRBJ2-5|TRBV29-1
CSVEGFRQETQYF
TGCAGCGTTGAGGGGTTCCGACAAGAGACCCAGTACTTC
>.|few|TRBJ1-2|TRBV19
CATQSIPGTSNYGYTF
TGTGCCACCCAAAGTATACCAGGAACCTCTAACTATGGCTACACCTTC
>.|.|TRBJ2-7|TRBV12-3/TRBV12-4
CASSPRGAGGYEQYF
TGTGCCAGCAGCCCTAGGGGGGCCGGTGGTTACGAGCAGTACTTC
>TRBD2|many|TRBJ2-5|TRBV6-1
CASTSHTSGGETQYF
TGTGCCAGCACCTCCCATACTAGCGGGGGGGAGACCCAGTACTTC
>.|.|TRBJ2-3|TRBV10-3
CATWGSGPSTDTQYF
TGTGCCACCTGGGGTAGCGGCCCTAGCACAGATACGCAGTATTTT
>.|many|TRBJ1-2|TRBV29-1
CSVEDRPIYYGYTF
TGCAGCGTTGAAGACAGGCCTATATACTATGGCTACACCTTC
>.|many|TRBJ1-2|TRBV28
CASTSNYGYTF
TGTGCCAGCACCAGTAACTATGGCTACACCTTC
>.|.|TRBJ1-3|TRBV29-1
CSVLSSGNTIYF
TGCAGCGTGCTGAGCTCTGGAAACACCATATATTTT
>.|many|TRBJ2-7|TRBV6-2/TRBV6-3
CASSYTQGYEQYF
TGTGCCAGCAGTTACACCCAGGGATACGAGCAGTACTTC
>.|few|TRBJ2-3|TRBV24-1
CATSDSAVSGTDTQYF
TGTGCCACCAGTGATTCAGCGGTCTCTGGCACAGATACGCAGTATTTT
>.|many|TRBJ2-3|TRBV10-2
CASSDTTDTQYF
TGCGCCAGCAGTGACACCACAGATACGCAGTATTTT
>.|.|TRBJ2-2|TRBV9
CASSGLVNTGELFF
TGTGCCAGCAGCGGACTCGTCAACACCGGGGAGCTGTTTTTT
>TRBD1|many|TRBJ1-1|TRBV20-1
CSALDRVVNTEAFF
TGCAGTGCTTTGGACAGGGTCGTGAACACTGAAGCTTTCTTT
>TRBD1|.|TRBJ2-2|TRBV29-1
CSVQGNAGELFF
TGCAGCGTACAGGGGAACGCCGGGGAGCTGTTTTTT
>.|many|TRBJ1-4|TRBV7-9
CASSGDNSEEKLFF
TGTGCCAGCAGCGGGGACAATAGCGAAGAAAAACTGTTTTTT
>.|.|TRBJ2-5|TRBV19
CASSLRALMDETQYF
TGTGCCAGTAGTCTCCGCGCCCTCATGGACGAGACCCAGTACTTC
>.|few|TRBJ1-2|TRBV14
CASSQRLLGGYTF
TGTGCCAGCAGCCAAAGGTTGCTCGGAGGCTACACCTTC
>TRBD1|.|TRBJ1-1|TRBV6-2/TRBV6-3
CASSGTGTGSTEAFF
TGTGCCAGCAGTGGTACCGGGACAGGGAGCACTGAAGCTTTCTTT
>TRBD2|few|TRBJ2-7|TRBV30
CAWSVLAGVREQYF
TGTGCCTGGAGTGTACTAGCGGGAGTTCGCGAGCAGTACTTC
>.|many|TRBJ2-7|TRBV15
CATSRDQAAGSYEQYF
TGTGCCACCAGCAGAGATCAGGCGGCAGGGTCCTACGAGCAGTACTTC
>TRBD2|.|TRBJ2-3|TRBV5-6
CASSLEGLVFDTQYF
TGTGCCAGCAGCCTAGAGGGACTAGTGTTCGATACGCAGTATTTT
>TRBD1|many|TRBJ2-5|TRBV7-2
CASSLDRQGLGTQYF
TGTGCCAGCAGCTTAGACAGACAGGGTTTAGGGACCCAGTACTTC
>.|many|TRBJ2-7|TRBV9
CASSVARDYEQYF
TGTGCCAGCAGCGTAGCACGAGACTACGAGCAGTACTTC